The 8 T cell receptor beta chains listed next were all sequenced from one sample in a study of blood T cell repertoires in COVID-19 (dated by TCRdb to the early 2020s). Library prep was done by the immunoSEQ multiplex PCR assay. This is the immuneACCESS table as TCRdb keeps it, with only in-frame sequences that have V and J called. A part of the clones is gone; compared with another copy, unresolved V genes explain less than half, and the rest is unexplained. The sample table shows fewer than 250,000 clones, and around 88% are seen once. The ten top clones hold under 3.5% of the sample. Input material: peripheral blood. The receptors come from a man aged 50-59 years with active or convalescent COVID-19.

The chain links TRBV6-6 to TRBJ1-3; D possibly corresponds to TRBD1 (6 bases). With 5 bases removed from V and 3 bases from J, the gap between germline ends came to 14 bases. This CDR3 has 15 amino acids. Germline loops: CDR1 MNHNY, CDR2 SVGAGI (reference sequence). CDR3 nucleotides: TGTGCCAGCAGTAGTACAGGGATTATTGGAAACACCATATATTTT. Amino acid sequence: CASSSTGIIGNTIYF.

The rearrangement joins TRBV19 to TRBJ2-1; D may be TRBD1 (5 bases). This CDR3 is 16 amino acids long. The V and J ends lost 5 bases and 6 bases respectively, with 20 bases between them. The germline CDR1 and CDR2 sequences are LNHDA and SQIVND (reference sequence). CDR3 nucleotides: TGTGCCAGTAGTGCCCCGACAGAGCTTGGGATCAATGAGCAGTTCTTC. Protein product: CASSAPTELGINEQFF. Supplemented by reference TRBV19 and TRBJ2-1, the full variable domain reads DGGITQSPKYLFRKEGQNVTLSCEQNLNHDAMYWYRQDPGQGLRLIYYSQIVNDFQKGDIAEGYSVSREKKESFPLTVTSAQKNPTAFYLCASSAPTELGINEQFFGPGTRLTVL.

Regarding this clone: Its ends do not fully match the called genes, so a read error is possible. This chain joins TRBV4-3 and TRBJ2-1; the match to TRBD2 covers 7 bases. The CDR3 totals 15 residues. Germline-derived CDR1 and CDR2 are LGHNA and YSLEER. CDR3 bases: TGCGCCAGCAGCAGCGGGGCGCCCTCCCACAATGAGCAGTTCTTC. It is translated as CASSSGAPSHNEQFF.

This chain joins TRBV7-9 and TRBJ1-1; the match to TRBD1 covers 11 bases. The CDR3 is 14 amino acids. V was clipped by 5 bases and J by 3 bases; unmatched bases: 2. Germline V lookup: CDR1 SEHNR, CDR2 FQNEAQ (reference sequence). CDR3 sequence reads: CASSPGQGDTEAFF. For the CDR3, the DNA is TGTGCCAGCAGCCCGGGACAGGGGGACACTGAAGCTTTCTTT.

The rearrangement joins TRBV7-9 to TRBJ2-7; TRBD1 agrees at 9 bases. The CDR3 runs to 15 residues. Losses at the gene ends were 5 bases for V and 2 bases for J; bases not matched to a gene: 7. Germline CDR1 is SEHNR and CDR2 is FQNEAQ (reference sequence). The CDR3 DNA reads as TGTGCCAGCAGCCTTTCCGGGACAGGGACCTACGAGCAGTACTTC. Protein: CASSLSGTGTYEQYF.

The chain joins TRBV7-8 to TRBJ2-7; TRBD2 aligns across 7 bases. The CDR3 consists of 16 residues. CDR1 and CDR2 from the germline V gene are SGHVS and FQNEAQ. The V segment lost 1 base and the J segment 2 bases; nucleotides outside the gene matches: 8. The chain's CDR3 is CASSLEAQRGPYEQYF. CDR3 DNA: TGTGCCAGCAGCTTAGAGGCGCAGCGGGGTCCCTACGAGCAGTACTTC.

The chain joins TRBV24-1 to TRBJ1-1; D is uncertain. Germline values: CDR1 KGHDR, CDR2 SFDVKD. Trimming took off 8 bases at V and 1 base at J, with 13 bases between the two ends. The CDR3 has 14 amino acids. For the CDR3, the DNA is TGTGCCACCACAGGCAGTACCGCGAACACTGAAGCTTTCTTT. Its translation is CATTGSTANTEAFF.

The chain uses TRBV5-1 and TRBJ2-1, with 9 bases that match TRBD2. The germline V gene has CDR1 SGHRS and CDR2 YFSETQ. CDR3 size: 15 residues. V shed 1 base, J shed 10 bases, and the junction held 9 bases outside the gene matches. Here the CDR3 reads CASSLSGGGAREQFF. CDR3 nucleotide sequence: TGCGCCAGCAGCTTGTCTGGCGGGGGGGCTCGAGAGCAGTTCTTC.